The present entry profiles one T cell receptor beta chain with its context. This sample is part of a study of blood T cell repertoires in COVID-19. In the source study's methods: Estimated nucleated cell counts came from reference gene primer amplification. Produced via immunoSEQ multiplex PCR; TCRdb's table is partial and in-frame only. D and trimming come from the DNA, and the V and J calls and clone size come from that table. The sample includes a few hundred thousand clones, 85% of them seen just once. Trimming left V 6 bases short and J 3 bases short, with 17 bases between. The V gene's germline CDR1 is MNHEY and CDR2 SMNVEV (reference sequence). CDR3 length: 15 residues.

This clonotype was sampled from a woman in her forties or fifties who had been exposed to COVID-19. Source material: PBMCs or T cells enriched from blood (not recorded which). This chain uses TRBV27 with TRBJ2-5, with a tentative D call TRBD2 (5 bases). CDR3 protein: CASRGEGAGKETQYF. The CDR3, as DNA: TGTGCCAGCAGGGGAGAGGGAGCTGGAAAAGAGACCCAGTACTTC.